This TCR beta chain was captured in a study of OX40 agonist ivuxolimab in advanced cancers. Looking at the study overall: Averaging 60 years in age, with a range of roughly 23 to 80, the cohort was around 83% male. Study-level points and caveats: Expanded clones were, on average, more numerous among CD8+ T cells than CD4+. The CD4+ and CD8+ T cells in the blood had expanded clonally by week 6 at 0.1 to 3.0 mg/kg.

Produced via immunoSEQ multiplex PCR; TCRdb's table is partial and in-frame only. This sample has 65,000 to 80,000 clones, with under 90% found just once. Turning to this clone: Its antigen is unidentified.

This clonotype originated in an adult with an advanced solid tumor such as melanoma, head and neck, liver or kidney cancer. The specimen comprised CD4+ or CD8+ T cells sorted from blood, sampled in a trial of the OX40 agonist ivuxolimab.

CDR3 DNA sequence: TGCAGTGCTAATCGGTACGAGCAGTACTTC. This translates into CSANRYEQYF. The chain couples TRBV20-1 to TRBJ2-7; no firm D call. The V end was cut by 4 bases, the J end by 4 bases, with 5 bases between. This CDR3 contains 10 residues. In germline, CDR1 is DFQATT, CDR2 SNEGSKA (reference sequence).